This TCR beta chain originates from a study of blood T cell repertoires in COVID-19. About the research overall: Sites across the United States, Italy and Spain contributed samples from acute and convalescent COVID-19.

Seattle's enrolled individuals joined amid active infection and were then monitored longitudinally. Under the authors' procedure: Estimated nucleated cell counts came from reference gene primer amplification. Libraries were prepared by immunoSEQ multiplex PCR; TCRdb keeps only in-frame clonotypes and omits some of them. Clone size and the V and J calls come from that table; the DNA yielded D and trimming. The table shows more than 200,000 clones, with about 88% occurring only once. This clonotype was obtained from a woman between 50 and 59 years old with COVID-19, enrolled during active disease. The sequenced sample was peripheral blood.

The CDR3 sequence: CASSLATGAGAYEQYF. The DNA for the CDR3 is TGTGCCAGCAGCTTAGCGACGGGGGCGGGGGCCTACGAGCAGTACTTC. The V gene is TRBV7-6, the J gene TRBJ2-7; D is possibly TRBD2 (7 bases). V was pared by 0 bases and J by 2 bases, with 14 bases between. Germline V gene sequence: CDR1 SGHVS, CDR2 FNYEAQ. The CDR3 has 16 residues.